This record looks at one TCR beta chain sequence and its context. This record belongs to a study of blood T cell repertoires in COVID-19. Study-level information: Acute-phase and convalescent COVID-19 samples originated in the United States, Italy and Spain. T cells, B-cell-depleted T cells, or PBMCs provided the cDNA or gDNA that served as material.

In the source study's methods: Estimation of nucleated cell counts was performed using reference gene primer amplification. Profiling relied on immunoSEQ multiplex PCR, and the TCRdb table lists in-frame clones only, not all of them. From that table come the V and J calls and clone size; the DNA was used to work out D and trimming. The table shows tens of thousands of clones, with around 75% occurring only once. The receptor's source is an elderly man with acute or convalescent COVID-19. The specimen sequenced was peripheral blood.

Here the CDR3 DNA reads TGCGCCAGCAGTGGCACTAGCGGGATTAGCACAGATACGCAGTATTTT. Amino acid sequence: CASSGTSGISTDTQYF. The V gene is TRBV10-2, the J gene TRBJ2-3; 10 nucleotides align to TRBD2. This CDR3 region has 16 residues. Losses at the gene ends were 4 bases for V and 0 bases for J; bases not matched to a gene: 4. Germline CDR1 reads WSHSY; CDR2 reads SAAADI.